Below, 17 T cell receptor beta chains from the same sample are listed, as sequenced in a study of shared clonotypes between healthy human individuals. Profiling relied on immunoSEQ multiplex PCR, and the TCRdb table lists in-frame clones only, not all of them. This table holds fewer than 2.5 million clones, under 95% found once. Sequencing was done on a sample of naive CD4+ T cells from PBMCs. The sample's subset: CD45RA+ positively selected. Receptor source: a man between 18 and 29 years old in good health. Some clones in this sample may be carry-over from other donors' samples.

This rearrangement joins TRBV7-2 to TRBJ1-5; no clear D. V lost 2 bases to trimming and J lost 7 bases, with 6 bases between them. The CDR3 loop spans 12 amino acids. CDR1 is SGHTA and CDR2 is FQGNSA in the germline V gene. The CDR3 loop reads CASSLQAQPQHF. The CDR3 nucleotides read TGTGCCAGCAGCTTACAGGCCCAGCCCCAGCATTTT.

This sequence joins TRBV29-1 and TRBJ2-2; TRBD1 is a possible D gene (8 bases). The CDR3 runs to 14 residues. Deletions cut 7 bases from V and 5 bases from J, with 17 bases between. Germline V gene lookup returns CDR1 SQVTM and CDR2 ANQGSEA. CDR3 residues: CSATGGAWTGELFF. The CDR3 DNA follows: TGCAGCGCCACAGGGGGGGCTTGGACCGGGGAGCTGTTTTTT.

The rearrangement links TRBV10-3 to TRBJ2-7; the D is unclear. V was cut by 6 bases and J by 1 base, with 7 bases left in between. The CDR3 sequence is 12 residues long. Germline V gene data show CDR1 as ENHRY and CDR2 as SYGVKD. CDR3 coding DNA: TGTGCCATCAGGGAAGAATCCTACGAGCAGTACTTC. Protein product: CAIREESYEQYF.

The chain links TRBV9 to TRBJ1-1; no clear D. The germline V gene encodes CDR1 SGDLS and CDR2 YYNGEE. V gave up 8 bases and J gave up 4 bases, with 12 bases separating them. The length of the CDR3 is 12 residues. The CDR3 loop reads CASGRWGTEAFF. In nucleotides, the CDR3 is TGTGCCAGTGGACGTTGGGGCACTGAAGCTTTCTTT.

The chain has TRBV28 and TRBJ2-7; either TRBD1 or TRBD2 may fit D (5 bases each). Looked up from germline, CDR1 is MDHEN and CDR2 is SYDVKM. Deletions cut 5 bases from V and 0 bases from J, with 14 bases between. This CDR3 spans 15 amino acids. The CDR3 sequence: CASSPRDVSSYEQYF. The CDR3 coding sequence is TGTGCCAGCAGTCCCCGGGACGTGAGCTCCTACGAGCAGTACTTC. Full variable domain (missing parts from reference TRBV28 and TRBJ2-7): DVKVTQSSRYLVKRTGEKVFLECVQDMDHENMFWYRQDPGLGLRLIYFSYDVKMKEKGDIPEGYSVSREKKERFSLILESASTNQTSMYLCASSPRDVSSYEQYFGPGTRLTVT.

This rearrangement joins TRBV30 to TRBJ2-5; weak D call: TRBD1 (5 bases). The V gene's germline CDR1 is GTSNPN and CDR2 SVGIG (reference sequence). Trimming left V 2 bases short and J 5 bases short, with 12 bases between. The CDR3 extends over 13 amino acids. The CDR3 DNA reads TGTGCCTGGAGTTCACAGGCGGTGGAGACCCAGTACTTC. Protein sequence: CAWSSQAVETQYF.

The count of this clone is one. The gene calls are TRBV6-1 and TRBJ1-5, with 7 nucleotides matching TRBD1. Germline trimming cut 3 bases from V and 4 bases from J; bases unmatched to any gene: 12. CDR3 size: 17 residues. Germline lookup yields CDR1 MNHNS and CDR2 SASEGT. CDR3: CASSDPTGTARNQPQHF. The CDR3 bases are TGTGCCAGCAGTGACCCCACCGGGACAGCGAGAAATCAGCCCCAGCATTTT.

The chain carries TRBV7-2 and TRBJ2-3, with 7 bases identical to TRBD1. Germline V gene sequence: CDR1 SGHTA, CDR2 FQGNSA. J gave up 3 bases and V 2 bases, and 11 bases lay outside the gene matches. There are 17 residues in the CDR3. The CDR3 is CASSLHPGGVGTDTQYF. The CDR3 DNA sequence: TGTGCCAGCAGCTTACACCCAGGGGGTGTAGGAACAGATACGCAGTATTTT.

The chain recombines TRBV7-3 with TRBJ1-3, with D possibly matching TRBD1 (6 bases). There are 16 residues in the CDR3. The V end was cut by 4 bases, the J end by 0 bases, with 13 bases between. From germline, CDR1 is SGHTA and CDR2 FQGTGA. The CDR3 region has the DNA TGTGCCAGCAGCTCTGGAGGACAGCGCTCTGGAAACACCATATATTTT. This sequence encodes CASSSGGQRSGNTIYF.

The rearrangement uses TRBV5-4 and TRBJ2-3; D unclear. The germline CDR1 and CDR2 sequences are SGHNT and YYREEE (reference sequence). With 6 bases removed from V and 0 bases from J, the gap between germline ends came to 11 bases. This CDR3 region has 14 residues. Here the CDR3 DNA reads TGTGCCAGCACCCGACTGTCTAGCACAGATACGCAGTATTTT. This sequence encodes CASTRLSSTDTQYF.

The J gene is TRBJ2-1, the V gene TRBV28; the D gene is possibly TRBD1 (6 bases). The CDR3 contains 15 residues. The V end lost 5 bases, the J end lost 4 bases, and 15 bases lay between the germline ends. Germline assignment: CDR1 MDHEN and CDR2 SYDVKM. The DNA for the CDR3 is TGTGCCAGCAGTACAATTTGGGGGCGGTACAATGAGCAGTTCTTC. It translates to CASSTIWGRYNEQFF. The full variable domain, its missing parts supplied by reference TRBV28 and TRBJ2-1, is DVKVTQSSRYLVKRTGEKVFLECVQDMDHENMFWYRQDPGLGLRLIYFSYDVKMKEKGDIPEGYSVSREKKERFSLILESASTNQTSMYLCASSTIWGRYNEQFFGPGTRLTVL.

V is TRBV5-1 and J is TRBJ2-1, with 7 bases matching TRBD2. Germline V gene lookup returns CDR1 SGHRS and CDR2 YFSETQ. This CDR3 spans 18 amino acids. The junction had 14 bases not matched to a gene; V was cut back by 0 bases and J by 5 bases. The CDR3 loop reads CASSLESLWEGLNNEQFF. CDR3 DNA: TGCGCCAGCAGCTTGGAGAGCTTGTGGGAGGGCCTAAACAATGAGCAGTTCTTC. Combining the CDR3 with reference TRBV5-1 and TRBJ2-1 gives the whole variable domain KAGVTQTPRYLIKTRGQQVTLSCSPISGHRSVSWYQQTPGQGLQFLFEYFSETQRNKGNFPGRFSGRQFSNSRSEMNVSTLELGDSALYLCASSLESLWEGLNNEQFFGPGTRLTVL.

This chain connects TRBV13 to TRBJ2-6, with 9 nucleotides matching TRBD2. V trimming: 1 base; J trimming: 4 bases; junction bases outside the gene matches: 11. CDR1 is PRHDT, CDR2 FYEKMQ, per germline (reference sequence). There are 19 residues in the CDR3. DNA for the CDR3: TGTGCCAGCAGCTTAGCGGCTAGCGGGAAAGCTCTAGGGGCCAACGTCCTGACTTTC. Residues: CASSLAASGKALGANVLTF.

This chain uses TRBV4-1 with TRBJ2-2; D might be TRBD1 or TRBD2, each matching 5 bases. The length of the CDR3 is 15 residues. V gave up 2 bases and J gave up 6 bases, with 13 bases separating them. Germline V gene data show CDR1 as MGHRA and CDR2 as YSYEKL. Written as DNA, the CDR3 is TGCGCCAGCAGCCAAATTCCCCGGGGCGCCGGGGAGCTGTTTTTT. Encoded protein: CASSQIPRGAGELFF.

V usage is TRBV4-3 and J usage is TRBJ2-5; D call uncertain. The V end was cut by 0 bases, the J end by 2 bases, with 7 bases between. Germline CDR1 LGHNA, CDR2 YSLEER. The CDR3 consists of 14 residues. As DNA, the CDR3 is TGCGCCAGCAGCCAAGATTGGGGTCAAGAGACCCAGTACTTC. This encodes CASSQDWGQETQYF.

The rearrangement joins TRBV7-2 to TRBJ2-7; TRBD1 matches at 9 bases. With V trimmed by 3 bases and J by 4 bases, 7 bases remained unmatched. This CDR3 is built from 15 residues. Germline CDR1 is SGHTA and CDR2 is FQGNSA. The CDR3 coding sequence is TGTGCCAGCAGCTTTGGGACAGGGAAGGGTTACGAGCAGTACTTC. Translation: CASSFGTGKGYEQYF.

With regard to this clone: Other DNA sequences in this sample translate to the same CDR3. The CDR3 spells CASSSLTGDTEAFF. In DNA, the CDR3 is TGCGCCAGCAGCTCCTTGACAGGGGACACTGAAGCTTTCTTT. The chain carries TRBV5-1 and TRBJ1-1; 8 bases are a match to TRBD1. With V trimmed by 3 bases and J by 3 bases, 4 bases remained unmatched. Germline V CDR1 and CDR2: SGHRS, YFSETQ. The CDR3 loop spans 14 amino acids. Combining the CDR3 with reference TRBV5-1 and TRBJ1-1 gives the whole variable domain KAGVTQTPRYLIKTRGQQVTLSCSPISGHRSVSWYQQTPGQGLQFLFEYFSETQRNKGNFPGRFSGRQFSNSRSEMNVSTLELGDSALYLCASSSLTGDTEAFFGQGTRLTVV.